This record concerns one TCR beta chain sequence. Antigen: not known. The CDR3 contains 15 residues. Germline V CDR1 and CDR2: SGHAT, FQNNGV. V was clipped by 5 bases and J by 2 bases, with 16 bases between them. The data were obtained in a study of shared clonotypes between healthy human individuals. Whole-study context: Per donor, three plates held CD4 naive cells, three held CD4 memory, two held CD8 naive and one held CD8 memory.

Study-wide points: On the whole, naive subsets had larger estimated richness than memory subsets had.

Clones were sequenced by immunoSEQ multiplex PCR, and TCRdb holds only the in-frame ones, with some missing. The repertoire includes about 710,000 clones, about 80% of them detected once, and around 2% sits in the top ten. The study enrolled healthy HIV-negative adults without recent acute infections or vaccinations as donors. The sequencing input was memory CD4+ T cells sorted from blood. Subset: CD45RA-negative fraction. The source of this sequence is a woman aged 30 to 39 in good health. The chain is built from TRBV11-2 and TRBJ2-7, with D perhaps TRBD2 (7 bases). CDR3: CASSQGGAGTYEQYF. The CDR3 coding sequence is TGTGCCAGCAGCCAAGGGGGGGCGGGGACCTACGAGCAGTACTTC.